Reported below is one T cell receptor (beta chain). Its antigen remains undetermined. The sample holds no much larger clone one base away, and base qualities are not on file. The library was generated by the immunoSEQ multiplex PCR assay. For the multiplex PCR, a mixture combining 60 forward primers for TCR Vbeta segments and 13 reverse primers for TCR Jbeta segments was used. The CDR3 region of rearranged TCR beta genes was amplified from genomic DNA with a multiplex PCR assay. The Illumina HiSeq System was used to sequence the amplified TCR beta libraries as 87-base-pair reads. From the authors' description of their analysis: In a later analysis, tens of millions of unique TCR beta chains were counted across the roughly 670 repertoires, and roughly 10 million of these chains were shared by at least two donors. Raw reads were error-corrected and collapsed into unique sequences by a nearest-neighbor algorithm in which closely related sequences were merged to remove PCR and sequencing errors. V, D and J gene segments were assigned by aligning CDR3 sequences to IMGT reference sequences. For a sequence to be retained, at least a six-nucleotide match to both a V gene segment and a J gene segment was required. Rearrangements were classified as productive when the CDR3 lacked stop codons and remained in frame with V and J, and all other rearrangements were classified as non-productive. Following IMGT convention, CDR3 was defined as the stretch from the second conserved V-encoded cysteine up to the conserved J-encoded phenylalanine. The earlier analysis of some 580 of the donors excluded any sequence lacking an unambiguous match to a single V gene segment. In an earlier analysis of more than 500 of the donors, a V segment was called functional when productive rearrangements were above 56.7%, and segregating when the standard deviation between donors exceeded 5%. To diagnose cytomegalovirus status from the catalog of TCR beta chain sequences, a statistical classification framework was built. In a later analysis, TCR nucleotide sequences were compared against IMGT/GENE-DB human TR gene sequences so that V and J genes could be assigned. Using the TCRdist pipeline, a later analysis assigned CDR3 sequences along with most-parsimonious VDJ recombination scenarios. A later analysis defined each TCR beta chain by its CDR3 amino acid sequence plus V-gene family, and excluded reads lacking a unique V-gene family. In a later analysis, a few hundred highly shared, low-generation-probability nucleotide sequences were removed to address suspected cross-contamination and a sequencing artifact. For each public chain, a later analysis derived a clonal expansion index from normalized ranks of inferred template counts within each repertoire. Generation probabilities in a later analysis came from a VDJ recombination model fitted to out-of-frame rearrangements, and those results were checked against IGoR. A later analysis scored TCR-TCR, TCR-HLA and TCR-CMV co-occurrence with hypergeometric tests, applying a repertoire-size bias correction to TCR pairs. To estimate false discovery rates, a later analysis permuted the HLA or CMV assignments 20 times. In a later analysis, co-occurring TCRs were grouped with DBSCAN, and TCRdist sequence similarity was added when clustering was performed within HLA-allele-positive subsets. For co-occurrence clustering, repertoires with fewer than 30,000 or more than 120,000 public chains were excluded, along with roughly 5 repertoires with anomalous nucleotide sharing. TCRdb re-hosts the immuneACCESS table, in-frame sequences only. Its copies lack some clones; in the studies checked, an unresolved V gene accounts for under half of them, and the cause for the rest is not known. For V, J and clone size, that table is used; D and trimming come from the DNA. The table for this sample lists some 180,000 clones; about four fifths of them were counted only once. The ten largest clones capture approximately 1.5% of the sample.

This sample was taken from a study of cytomegalovirus exposure and HLA in healthy donors (dated by TCRdb to about 2017). Regarding the research as a whole: An earlier analysis of approximately 600 of the donors reported 250 to 300 Gb of sequence data and roughly 110 million unique TCR beta sequences from 150 million to 200 million T cells. Roughly 300 gigabases of sequencing data and around 80 million unique TCR sequences made up an early release that covered approximately 620 HLA-typed donors. Among the approximately 420 genotyped donors, around 81% belonged to the genetic ancestry cluster associated with self-reported Caucasian donors. The study aimed to test whether signatures of past pathogen exposure could be identified by cataloging public T cell receptors. Using immunosequencing, the study profiled T cell repertoires from some 670 subjects and related those repertoires to cytomegalovirus serostatus. A separate validation cohort of some 130 different subjects was used in addition to the roughly 670-subject first cohort. High-throughput TCR immunosequencing, statistical association of individual TCRs with disease status, and machine learning were combined to predict cytomegalovirus infection status. A later analysis re-analyzed previously published TCR beta repertoires from 600 to 850 donors and added high-resolution HLA genotyping to study TCR occurrence patterns. Rather than drawing on any new phenotypic data, the later analysis identified candidate immune exposures from TCR beta sequences and the way those sequences occurred across donors. To decide whether each TCR beta V gene segment behaved as functional or pseudogenic, an earlier analysis of some 600 of the donors relied on high-throughput TCR beta sequencing. Alongside the repertoire data, information on donor age, sex, ethnicity and CMV serostatus was compiled. A later genetic analysis took genome-wide SNP genotypes for about 65% of the roughly 670 donors and used that subset as a discovery cohort. Every repertoire in the discovery cohort had been generated on one and the same sequencing platform. HLA typing covered class I and class II loci at four-digit resolution. The number of donors typed differed by locus, with roughly 629-640 for A, B, C, DRB1 and DQB1, roughly 550 for DQA1, 600 to 610 for DPA1, and over 400 for DPB1. Several DR-DQ haplotypes were handled as single units for association and clustering because linkage in the cohort was strong. Among approximately 370 genotyped donors of the cohort, an average of roughly 230,000 unique TCR beta nucleotide sequences was sequenced per donor, of which 15% to 20% were non-productive.

General findings and caveats noted by the study authors: Compared with equally common non-associated chains, HLA-associated TCR beta chains in a later analysis were more clonally expanded and had lower generation probabilities. A later analysis found that TCR association rates varied across HLA loci, with DRB1 alleles showing the most associated TCRs and HLA-C alleles the fewest. Broadly in line with IMGT annotations, most TCR beta V segments showed up in productive rearrangements about 90% or about 30% of the time in an earlier analysis of approximately 600 of the donors. Because HLA typing was unavailable for some donors at each locus, only the typed subset was used in association tests. A later genetic analysis associated a missense DCLRE1C variant with V-gene and J-gene trimming of TCR beta chains, and an independent cohort replicated the association. At a false discovery rate of 0.05, a later analysis linked under 20,000 TCR beta sequences to specific HLA alleles. In vitro tests confirmed that a few of the cytomegalovirus-associated TCR beta chains recognize cytomegalovirus antigens. Linkage disequilibrium might explain the correlated functional status among segregating V segments, but an unknown experimental factor could not be excluded. In both the original and validation cohorts, the classifier was reported to diagnose cytomegalovirus status with high specificity and sensitivity. Across donors, most TCR sequences were observed very rarely, whereas some public TCRs were present in many individuals. The authors suggested that the approach could potentially be generalized to other disease states and immunological phenotypes. Because the 87-base-pair reads could not distinguish some IMGT-functional V segments, including TRBV6-2 and TRBV6-3, those segments were excluded. The study listed approximately 150 TCR beta chains as associated with cytomegalovirus. A group of highly shared sequence variants was considered likely to be a technical artifact of the sequencing pipeline. Immune exposure information for the cohort was limited to CMV serostatus. In a later analysis, most CMV-associated TCR beta chains were found to appear HLA-restricted, with HLA associations seemingly driven largely by CMV exposure. Strong co-occurrence of HLA alleles, especially DR and DQ, made assigning TCR associations to individual alleles difficult. Compared with the 666-donor mean, donors in an Asian-associated ancestry cluster had fewer N-insertions in productive TCRs, according to a later genetic analysis. According to a later analysis, parvovirus B19, influenza, CMV and Epstein-Barr virus appeared linked to several top co-occurrence clusters. This cohort had only TCR beta chains sequenced, and the lack of alpha or paired-chain data limited which features could be detected. Presence/absence analyses assumed roughly uniform sequencing depth across donors, an assumption that may not hold. A further reported finding was that TCR beta sequences accurately predicted the HLA-A and HLA-B alleles for most subjects in the first cohort. Because counts were too low, approximately 18 rarely observed V segments, including chromosome 9 orphons, were excluded from the earlier analysis of 587 of the donors.

V loses 4 bases of germline sequence and J loses 2 bases, and the interval between the two ends is 9 bases. CDR1 and CDR2 are read off the germline V gene as SGHRS and YFSETQ. Counted from cysteine to phenylalanine, this CDR3 has 14 amino acids. The sequence is cut down to CDR3 DNA, 42 bases in frame from base 1. The cohort consisted of some 730 healthy bone marrow donors. At the time of sampling, all cohort members were nominally healthy, though unrecorded immune exposures were likely present. The donor was CMV seronegative and belonged to the group of 352 seronegative cohort members. A peripheral blood sample was provided by each donor, and peripheral blood mononuclear cells were used for TCR beta sequencing. The Qiagen DNeasy Blood Extraction Kit was used to extract genomic DNA from the blood cell samples.

The sequence is built from TRBV5-1 and TRBJ2-2, with the D segment identity uncertain. The sample consisted of PBMCs. This clonotype was sampled from a man aged 35 to 55 in good health and CMV-seronegative. CDR3 loop: CASSPDTNTGELFF. The nucleotide sequence is TGCGCCAGCAGCCCCGACACTAACACCGGGGAGCTGTTTTTT. Outside the CDR3, residues come from the reference TRBV5-1 and TRBJ2-2 proteins, so the full variable domain is: KAGVTQTPRYLIKTRGQQVTLSCSPISGHRSVSWYQQTPGQGLQFLFEYFSETQRNKGNFPGRFSGRQFSNSRSEMNVSTLELGDSALYLCASSPDTNTGELFFGEGSRLTVL.